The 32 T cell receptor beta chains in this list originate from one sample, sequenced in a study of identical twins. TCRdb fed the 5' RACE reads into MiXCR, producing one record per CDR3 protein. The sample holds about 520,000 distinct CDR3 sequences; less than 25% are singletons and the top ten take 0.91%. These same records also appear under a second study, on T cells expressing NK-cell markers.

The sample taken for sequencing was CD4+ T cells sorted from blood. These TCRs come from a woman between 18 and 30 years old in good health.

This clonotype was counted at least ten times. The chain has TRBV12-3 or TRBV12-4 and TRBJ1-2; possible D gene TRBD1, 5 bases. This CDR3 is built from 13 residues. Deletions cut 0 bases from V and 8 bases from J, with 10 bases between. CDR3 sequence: CASSLAGVRGYTF. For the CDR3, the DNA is TGTGCCAGCAGTTTAGCAGGGGTGAGGGGCTACACCTTC.

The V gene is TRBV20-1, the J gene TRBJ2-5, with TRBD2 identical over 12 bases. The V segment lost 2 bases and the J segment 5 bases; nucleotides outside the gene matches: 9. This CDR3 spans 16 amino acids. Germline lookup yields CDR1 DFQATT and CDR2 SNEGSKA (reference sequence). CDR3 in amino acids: CSARLAGGIGLETQYF. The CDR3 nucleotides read TGCAGTGCTAGACTAGCGGGAGGGATAGGTTTGGAGACCCAGTACTTC.

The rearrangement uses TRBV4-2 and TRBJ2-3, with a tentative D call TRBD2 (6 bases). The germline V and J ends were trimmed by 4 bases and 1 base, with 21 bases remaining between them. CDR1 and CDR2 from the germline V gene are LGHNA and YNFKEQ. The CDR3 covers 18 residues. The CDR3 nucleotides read TGTGCCAGCAGCCCCGGGCCCCTCGGGGGACTGCGCACAGATACGCAGTATTTT. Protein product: CASSPGPLGGLRTDTQYF.

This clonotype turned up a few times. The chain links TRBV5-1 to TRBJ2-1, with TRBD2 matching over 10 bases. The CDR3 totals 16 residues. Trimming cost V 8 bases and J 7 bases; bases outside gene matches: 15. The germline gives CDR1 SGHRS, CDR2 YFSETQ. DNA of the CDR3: TGCGCCAGGGTTCCACCTTTAGCGGGGGGCAGGAATGAGCAGTTCTTC. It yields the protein CARVPPLAGGRNEQFF.

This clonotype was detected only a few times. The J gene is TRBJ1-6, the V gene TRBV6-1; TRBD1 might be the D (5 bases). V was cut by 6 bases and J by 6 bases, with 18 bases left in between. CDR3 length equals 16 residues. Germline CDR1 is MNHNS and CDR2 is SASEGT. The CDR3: CASSNGGSNSNSPLHF. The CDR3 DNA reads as TGTGCCAGCAGCAACGGGGGGTCTAACTCTAATTCACCCCTCCACTTT.

The CDR3 reads CASSSTVGSEKLFF. CDR3 DNA sequence: TGTGCCAGCAGTTCGACAGTCGGTTCTGAAAAACTGTTTTTT. The rearrangement links TRBV12-3 or TRBV12-4 to TRBJ1-4; D is possibly TRBD1 (5 bases). The CDR3 totals 14 residues. The V and J ends lost 4 bases and 7 bases respectively, with 13 bases between them.

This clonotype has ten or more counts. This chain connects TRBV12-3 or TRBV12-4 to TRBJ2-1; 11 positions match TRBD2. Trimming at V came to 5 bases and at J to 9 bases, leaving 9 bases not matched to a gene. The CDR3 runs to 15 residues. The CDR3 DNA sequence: TGTGCCAGCAGTCTTAGCGGGAGGGCCGTTCGTGAGCAGTTCTTC. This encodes CASSLSGRAVREQFF.

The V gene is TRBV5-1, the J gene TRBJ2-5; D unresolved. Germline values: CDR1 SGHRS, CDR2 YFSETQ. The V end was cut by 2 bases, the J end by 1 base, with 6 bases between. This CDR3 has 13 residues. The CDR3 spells CASSFLIQETQYF. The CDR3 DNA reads TGCGCCAGCAGCTTCCTAATCCAAGAGACCCAGTACTTC.

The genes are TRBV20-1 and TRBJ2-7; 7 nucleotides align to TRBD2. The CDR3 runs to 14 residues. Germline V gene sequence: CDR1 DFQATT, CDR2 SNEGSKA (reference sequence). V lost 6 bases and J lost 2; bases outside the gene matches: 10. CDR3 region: CSAPRRENAYEQYF. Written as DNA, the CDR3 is TGCAGTGCCCCCCGGCGGGAGAACGCCTACGAGCAGTACTTC.

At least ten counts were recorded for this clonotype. The CDR3: CASSRHGAGEDNEQFF. The CDR3 bases are TGTGCCAGCAGCCGACATGGAGCGGGAGAAGATAATGAGCAGTTCTTC. The V call is TRBV3-1, the J call TRBJ2-1; 8 bases fit TRBD2. V lost 4 bases and J lost 7; bases outside the gene matches: 12. CDR1 is LGHDT, CDR2 YNNKEL, per germline (reference sequence). The length of the CDR3 is 16 residues.

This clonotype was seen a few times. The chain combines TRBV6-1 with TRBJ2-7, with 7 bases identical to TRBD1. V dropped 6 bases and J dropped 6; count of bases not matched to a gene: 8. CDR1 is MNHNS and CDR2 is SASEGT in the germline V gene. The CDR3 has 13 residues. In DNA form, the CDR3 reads TGTGCCAGCAGCCCCGGGGACAGCCCCGAGCAGTACTTC. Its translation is CASSPGDSPEQYF.

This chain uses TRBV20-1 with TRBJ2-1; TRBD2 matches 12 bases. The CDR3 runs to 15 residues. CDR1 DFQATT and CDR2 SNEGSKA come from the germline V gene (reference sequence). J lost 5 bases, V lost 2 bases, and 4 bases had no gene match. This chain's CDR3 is CSARLAGGADNEQFF. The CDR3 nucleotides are TGCAGTGCTAGACTAGCGGGAGGGGCGGACAATGAGCAGTTCTTC.

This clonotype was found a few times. CDR3 loop: CSASRKETQYF. The CDR3 DNA is TGCAGTGCTTCCAGAAAAGAGACCCAGTACTTC. V and J are TRBV20-1 and TRBJ2-5; no clear D. The V end was cut by 5 bases, the J end by 3 bases, with 7 bases between. The CDR3 has 11 amino acids. Germline CDR1 DFQATT, CDR2 SNEGSKA (reference sequence).

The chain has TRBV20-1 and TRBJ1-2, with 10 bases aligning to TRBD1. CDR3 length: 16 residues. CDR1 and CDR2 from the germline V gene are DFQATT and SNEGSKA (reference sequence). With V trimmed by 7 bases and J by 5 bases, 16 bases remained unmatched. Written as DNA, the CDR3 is TGCAGTGTGGTGCGGGGACAGGGGCTTCAGGGATATGGCTACACCTTC. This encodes CSVVRGQGLQGYGYTF.

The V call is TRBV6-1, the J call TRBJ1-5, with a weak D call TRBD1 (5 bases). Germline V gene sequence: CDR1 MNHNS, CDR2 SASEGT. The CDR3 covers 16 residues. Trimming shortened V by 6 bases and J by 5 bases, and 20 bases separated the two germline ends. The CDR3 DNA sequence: TGTGCCAGCAGCCCCCACGGCCTGGAGGGGTATCAGCCCCAGCATTTT. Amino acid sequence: CASSPHGLEGYQPQHF.

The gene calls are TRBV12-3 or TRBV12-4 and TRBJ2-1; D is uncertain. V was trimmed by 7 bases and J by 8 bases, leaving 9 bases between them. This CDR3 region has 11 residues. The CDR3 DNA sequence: TGTGCCAGCACGCCGATGGATGAGCAGTTCTTC. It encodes CASTPMDEQFF.

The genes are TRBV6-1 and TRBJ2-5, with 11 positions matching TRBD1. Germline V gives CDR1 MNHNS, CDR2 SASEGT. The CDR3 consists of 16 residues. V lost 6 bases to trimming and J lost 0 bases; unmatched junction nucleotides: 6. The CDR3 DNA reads TGTGCCAGCAGCAGATGGGACAGGGGGAACCAAGAGACCCAGTACTTC. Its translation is CASSRWDRGNQETQYF.

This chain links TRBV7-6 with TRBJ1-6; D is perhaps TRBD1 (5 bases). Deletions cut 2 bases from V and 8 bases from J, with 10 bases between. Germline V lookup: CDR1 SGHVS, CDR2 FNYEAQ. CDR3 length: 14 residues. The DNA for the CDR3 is TGTGCCAGCAGCTTACAGGGTTTTTATTCACCCCTCCACTTT. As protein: CASSLQGFYSPLHF. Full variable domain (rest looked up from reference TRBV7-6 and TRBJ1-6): GAGVSQSPRYKVTKRGQDVALRCDPISGHVSLYWYRQALGQGPEFLTYFNYEAQQDKSGLPNDRFSAERPEGSISTLTIQRTEQRDSAMYRCASSLQGFYSPLHFGNGTRLTVT.

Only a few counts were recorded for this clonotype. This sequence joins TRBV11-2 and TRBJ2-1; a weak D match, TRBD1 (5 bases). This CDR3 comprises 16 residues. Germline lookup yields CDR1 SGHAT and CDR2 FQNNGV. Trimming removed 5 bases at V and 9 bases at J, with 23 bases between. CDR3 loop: CASSPRGGASVGEQFF. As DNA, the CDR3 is TGTGCCAGCAGCCCTAGGGGCGGTGCGTCGGTTGGTGAGCAGTTCTTC.

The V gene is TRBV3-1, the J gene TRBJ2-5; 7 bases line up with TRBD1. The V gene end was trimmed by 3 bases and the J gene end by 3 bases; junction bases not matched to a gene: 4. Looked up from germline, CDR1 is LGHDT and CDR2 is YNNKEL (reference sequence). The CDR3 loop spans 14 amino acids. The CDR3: CASSHSDRKETQYF. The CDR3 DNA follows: TGTGCCAGCAGCCACTCGGACAGGAAAGAGACCCAGTACTTC.

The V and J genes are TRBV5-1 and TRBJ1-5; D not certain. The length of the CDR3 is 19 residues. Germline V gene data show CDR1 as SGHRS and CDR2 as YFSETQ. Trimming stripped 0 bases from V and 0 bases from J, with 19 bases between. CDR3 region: CASSLEAEGFANSNQPQHF. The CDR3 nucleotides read TGCGCCAGCAGCTTGGAGGCAGAGGGTTTCGCCAATAGCAATCAGCCCCAGCATTTT.

DNA of the CDR3: TGTGCCAGCCGGGGGGACTCTGCATACGAGCAGTACTTC. Its protein is CASRGDSAYEQYF. V usage is TRBV7-2 and J usage is TRBJ2-7; 7 nucleotides align to TRBD2. CDR1 is SGHTA and CDR2 is FQGNSA in the germline V gene. The ends lost 8 bases at V and 4 bases at J; junction bases unmatched: 8. The CDR3 totals 13 residues.

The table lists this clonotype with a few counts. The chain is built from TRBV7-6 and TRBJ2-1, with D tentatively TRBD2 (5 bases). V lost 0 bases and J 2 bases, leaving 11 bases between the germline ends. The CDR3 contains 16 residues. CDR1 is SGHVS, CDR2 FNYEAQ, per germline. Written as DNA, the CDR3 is TGTGCCAGCAGCTTAGCCCTAGCTAGCCCCTACAATGAGCAGTTCTTC. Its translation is CASSLALASPYNEQFF.

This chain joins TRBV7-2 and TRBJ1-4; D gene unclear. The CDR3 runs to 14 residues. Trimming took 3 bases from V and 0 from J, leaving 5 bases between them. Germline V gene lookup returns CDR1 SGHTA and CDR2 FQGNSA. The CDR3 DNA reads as TGTGCCAGCAGCTTCCAAGCAACTAATGAAAAACTGTTTTTT. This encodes CASSFQATNEKLFF.

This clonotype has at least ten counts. The CDR3 DNA sequence: TGCAGTGCTAGAGAACTCGTCACAGGGAACACTGAAGCTTTCTTT. It codes for CSARELVTGNTEAFF. This sequence joins TRBV20-1 and TRBJ1-1; D might be TRBD1 (5 bases). V lost 0 bases, J lost 1 base, and 12 bases lay in between. The CDR3 is 15 residues long. Germline-derived CDR1 and CDR2 are DFQATT and SNEGSKA (reference sequence).

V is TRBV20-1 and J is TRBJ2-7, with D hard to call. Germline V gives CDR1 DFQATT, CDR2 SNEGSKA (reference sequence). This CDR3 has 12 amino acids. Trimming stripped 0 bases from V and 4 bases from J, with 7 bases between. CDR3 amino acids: CSARDQKYEQYF. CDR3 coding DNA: TGCAGTGCTAGAGATCAAAAATACGAGCAGTACTTC.

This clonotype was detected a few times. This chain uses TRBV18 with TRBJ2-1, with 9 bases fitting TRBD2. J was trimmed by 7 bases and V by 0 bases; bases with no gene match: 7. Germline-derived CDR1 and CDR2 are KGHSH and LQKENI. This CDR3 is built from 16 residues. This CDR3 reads CASSPPAGGRQNEQFF. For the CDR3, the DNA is TGTGCCAGCTCACCACCGGCGGGGGGGCGTCAAAATGAGCAGTTCTTC.

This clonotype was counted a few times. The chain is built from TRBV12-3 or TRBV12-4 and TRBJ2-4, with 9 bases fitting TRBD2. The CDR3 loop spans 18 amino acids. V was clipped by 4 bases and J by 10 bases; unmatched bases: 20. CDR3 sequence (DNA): TGTGCCAGCAGTTCAGGGTATCAGCTAGCGGGGCGTCGGCCGATTCAGTACTTC. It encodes CASSSGYQLAGRRPIQYF.

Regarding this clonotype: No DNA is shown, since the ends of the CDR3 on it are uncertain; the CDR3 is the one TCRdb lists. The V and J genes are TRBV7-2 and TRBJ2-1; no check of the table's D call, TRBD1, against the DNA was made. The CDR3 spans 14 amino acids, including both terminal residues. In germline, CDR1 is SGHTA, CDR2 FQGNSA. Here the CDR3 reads CASSFGAGYNEQFF.

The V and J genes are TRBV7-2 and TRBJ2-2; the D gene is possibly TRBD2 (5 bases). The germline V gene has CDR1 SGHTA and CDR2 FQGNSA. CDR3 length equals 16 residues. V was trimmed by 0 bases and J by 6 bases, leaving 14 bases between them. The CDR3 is CASSLASGGSAGELFF. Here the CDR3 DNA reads TGTGCCAGCAGCTTAGCATCTGGAGGTAGTGCCGGGGAGCTGTTTTTT. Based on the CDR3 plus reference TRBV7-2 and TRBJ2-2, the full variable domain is GAGVSQSPSNKVTEKGKDVELRCDPISGHTALYWYRQSLGQGLEFLIYFQGNSAPDKSGLPSDRFSAERTGGSVSTLTIQRTQQEDSAVYLCASSLASGGSAGELFFGEGSRLTVL.

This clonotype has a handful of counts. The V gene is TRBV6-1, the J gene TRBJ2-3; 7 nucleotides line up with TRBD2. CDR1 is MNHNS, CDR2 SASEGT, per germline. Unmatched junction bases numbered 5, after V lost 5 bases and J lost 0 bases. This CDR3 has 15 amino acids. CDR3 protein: CASSQPAGSTDTQYF. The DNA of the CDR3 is TGTGCCAGCAGTCAACCAGCGGGAAGCACAGATACGCAGTATTTT.

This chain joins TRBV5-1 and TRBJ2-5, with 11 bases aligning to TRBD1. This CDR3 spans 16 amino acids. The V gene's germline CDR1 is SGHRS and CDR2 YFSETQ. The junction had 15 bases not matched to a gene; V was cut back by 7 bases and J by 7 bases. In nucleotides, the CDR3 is TGCGCCAGCGGTACCGCCGGGACAGGGGGTATGGGGACCCAGTACTTC. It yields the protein CASGTAGTGGMGTQYF.